Each of the 24 T cell receptor beta chains below was sequenced from the same sample in a study of blood T cell repertoires in COVID-19. TCRdb keeps only in-frame clones here, not all; method: immunoSEQ multiplex PCR. The data show 95,000 to 110,000 clones, 80% to 90% seen once. Input material: peripheral blood. All receptors come from a human donor in a cohort sampled during active COVID-19.

This rearrangement joins TRBV12-3 or TRBV12-4 to TRBJ1-2; D call uncertain. V was trimmed by 5 bases and J by 0 bases, leaving 7 bases between them. The CDR3 extends over 13 amino acids. As DNA, the CDR3 is TGTGCCAGCAGTCACAGAGCTAACTATGGCTACACCTTC. Its translation: CASSHRANYGYTF.

This sequence joins TRBV6-5 and TRBJ2-1, with 7 bases aligning to TRBD1. The CDR3 totals 15 residues. Germline trimming cut 5 bases from V and 6 bases from J; bases unmatched to any gene: 10. Per the germline V gene, CDR1 is MNHEY and CDR2 is SVGAGI. CDR3: CASSNGRQGGNEQFF. DNA for the CDR3: TGTGCCAGCAGTAACGGCCGACAGGGCGGCAATGAGCAGTTCTTC.

This chain joins TRBV11-3 and TRBJ2-2; D remains unclear. V lost 4 bases to trimming and J lost 2 bases, with 11 bases between them. Germline V CDR1 and CDR2: SGHNT, YENEEA. The CDR3 is 15 amino acids. The CDR3 protein is CASSYGPVNTGELFF. The CDR3 DNA reads TGTGCCAGCAGCTACGGTCCCGTCAACACCGGGGAGCTGTTTTTT.

The J gene is TRBJ2-1, the V gene TRBV10-1; 9 nucleotides match TRBD2. With 0 bases clipped from V and 6 bases from J, the junction kept 9 bases outside the gene matches. From germline, CDR1 is WNHNN and CDR2 SYGVQD (reference sequence). This CDR3 has 17 residues. CDR3 protein: CASSESAGGGGSNEQFF. Written as DNA, the CDR3 is TGCGCCAGCAGTGAGTCCGCGGGAGGGGGAGGTAGCAATGAGCAGTTCTTC.

To note about this clone: The same CDR3 also results from other DNA sequences found in this sample. This chain links TRBV5-1 with TRBJ2-7; the D is unclear. Germline values: CDR1 SGHRS, CDR2 YFSETQ. The V and J ends lost 1 base and 0 bases respectively, with 5 bases between them. The CDR3 is 13 residues long. CDR3 bases: TGCGCCAGCAGCTTGACAGTCTCCTACGAGCAGTACTTC. It is translated as CASSLTVSYEQYF.

This CDR3 is CASSYPRTSGGYEQYF. CDR3 nucleotides: TGTGCCAGCAGTTACCCAAGGACTAGCGGGGGGTACGAGCAGTACTTC. The rearrangement links TRBV6-6 to TRBJ2-7, with 14 positions matching TRBD2. There are 16 residues in the CDR3. After removal of 2 bases from V and 4 bases from J, the junction contained 4 bases not matched to a gene. Germline-derived CDR1 and CDR2 are MNHNY and SVGAGI (reference sequence).

J is TRBJ2-7 and V is TRBV7-9; possibly TRBD1 for D (6 bases). Trimming left V 3 bases short and J 5 bases short, with 17 bases between. The CDR3 is 15 amino acids. CDR1 SEHNR and CDR2 FQNEAQ come from the germline V gene (reference sequence). This chain's CDR3 is CASSLEVGQLHEQYF. The CDR3 nucleotides read TGTGCCAGCAGCTTGGAAGTAGGACAGCTCCACGAGCAGTACTTC.

The CDR3 DNA follows: TGTGCCAGCAGCCAAGATCGAGGGACAGGGTGGGGGTACACTGAAGCTTTCTTT. It is translated as CASSQDRGTGWGYTEAFF. The chain uses TRBV3-1 (or the pseudogene TRBV3-2) and TRBJ1-1, with 9 bases identical to TRBD1. The germline CDR1 and CDR2 sequences are LGHDT and YNNKEL (reference sequence). There are 18 residues in the CDR3. J gave up 3 bases and V 0 bases, and 11 bases lay outside the gene matches.

This rearrangement joins TRBV7-3 to TRBJ2-5; 7 bases fit TRBD2. The CDR3 runs 14 residues. Germline V lookup: CDR1 SGHTA, CDR2 FQGTGA. V shed 5 bases and J 4 bases; nucleotides not matched to a gene: 7. CDR3 protein: CASSPGGMAETQYF. The DNA of the CDR3 is TGTGCCAGCAGCCCCGGGGGGATGGCAGAGACCCAGTACTTC.

Of note for this clone: This sample includes further DNA sequences coding for the same CDR3. The chain has TRBV9 and TRBJ2-3; D is undetermined. The CDR3 extends over 13 amino acids. The ends were cut back, 3 bases at V and 3 bases at J, with 8 bases in the middle. From germline, CDR1 is SGDLS and CDR2 YYNGEE. The chain's CDR3 is CASSAPGTDTQYF. The CDR3 bases are TGTGCCAGCAGCGCCCCCGGGACAGATACGCAGTATTTT.

V gene TRBV5-6 combines with J gene TRBJ1-5; perhaps TRBD1 as D (6 bases). The CDR3 extends over 13 amino acids. Germline values: CDR1 SGHDT, CDR2 YYEEEE. Trimming left V 4 bases short and J 6 bases short, with 11 bases between. The CDR3 DNA reads as TGTGCCAGCAGCGGTATAGGGGGTCAGCCCCAGCATTTT. This codes for CASSGIGGQPQHF. The full variable domain, its missing parts supplied by reference TRBV5-6 and TRBJ1-5, is DAGVTQSPTHLIKTRGQQVTLRCSPKSGHDTVSWYQQALGQGPQFIFQYYEEEERQRGNFPDRFSGHQFPNYSSELNVNALLLGDSALYLCASSGIGGQPQHFGDGTRLSIL.

The V gene is TRBV12-5, the J gene TRBJ2-1, with 16 bases matching TRBD2. V was clipped by 3 bases and J by 8 bases; unmatched bases: 10. CDR3 length: 18 residues. Per germline, CDR1 LGHNT and CDR2 FRNRAP. CDR3 residues: CASGFSGLAGGPRDEQFF. DNA of the CDR3: TGTGCTAGTGGTTTTTCGGGACTAGCGGGGGGGCCGCGCGATGAGCAGTTCTTC.

The chain couples TRBV7-9 to TRBJ2-1, with D maybe TRBD2 (7 bases). The germline V and J ends were trimmed by 7 bases and 9 bases, with 25 bases remaining between them. The CDR3 runs to 16 residues. Germline assignment: CDR1 SEHNR and CDR2 FQNEAQ (reference sequence). This CDR3 is CASIPRGEGPGGEQFF. The CDR3 nucleotides are TGTGCCAGCATCCCAAGGGGGGAGGGCCCCGGGGGTGAGCAGTTCTTC.

The chain links TRBV2 to TRBJ2-5, with TRBD2 matching 9 bases. After removal of 4 bases from V and 6 bases from J, the junction contained 6 bases not matched to a gene. The CDR3 runs 14 residues. Germline CDR1 and CDR2: SNHLY and FYNNEI. Here the CDR3 DNA reads TGTGCCAGCAGTGCGGCTAGCGGGGCCAAGACCCAGTACTTC. It codes for CASSAASGAKTQYF.

The gene calls are TRBV4-2 and TRBJ2-5; tentatively, D is TRBD2 (5 bases). Germline CDR1 LGHNA, CDR2 YNFKEQ. The CDR3 extends over 13 amino acids. V lost 4 bases to trimming and J lost 3 bases, with 9 bases between them. The CDR3 coding sequence is TGTGCCAGCAGCCCCGCAGCGGAAGAGACCCAGTACTTC. Its protein is CASSPAAEETQYF.

The CDR3 is CASSPGGAASSYEQYF. CDR3 in DNA: TGTGCCAGCAGCCCGGGCGGGGCGGCGAGCTCCTACGAGCAGTACTTC. This chain joins TRBV11-3 and TRBJ2-7; D possibly corresponds to TRBD2 (6 bases). The CDR3 has 16 amino acids. V lost 5 bases, J lost 0 bases, and 17 bases lay in between. Germline V gives CDR1 SGHNT, CDR2 YENEEA.

This chain uses TRBV24-1 with TRBJ2-3, with 8 bases that match TRBD2. The V and J ends lost 1 base and 4 bases, in that order; junction bases with no gene match: 12. CDR1 is KGHDR, CDR2 SFDVKD, per germline. CDR3 length equals 18 residues. This CDR3 reads CATSDLAPTGRAPDTQYF. CDR3 bases: TGTGCCACCAGTGATTTAGCCCCTACCGGGAGGGCACCAGATACGCAGTATTTT.

For the CDR3, the DNA is TGTGCCACCAGCAGTTCCTGGACAGGCGGAAGAAACATTCAGTACTTC. It specifies CATSSSWTGGRNIQYF. The rearrangement uses TRBV15 and TRBJ2-4; TRBD1 matches 7 bases. Germline V gene sequence: CDR1 LNHNV, CDR2 YYDKDF (reference sequence). The J segment lost 6 bases and the V segment lost 3 bases, leaving 11 bases of the junction unmatched. This CDR3 contains 16 residues.

J is TRBJ2-7 and V is TRBV9, with a possible D match to TRBD2 (5 bases). From germline, CDR1 is SGDLS and CDR2 YYNGEE. CDR3 size: 12 residues. Trimming cost V 1 base and J 6 bases, with 8 bases left between them. The DNA for the CDR3 is TGTGCCAGCAGCGTATGGGAGTGCGAGCAGTACTTC. Translating it yields CASSVWECEQYF. Drawing the rest from reference TRBV9 and TRBJ2-7, the complete variable domain is DSGVTQTPKHLITATGQRVTLRCSPRSGDLSVYWYQQSLDQGLQFLIQYYNGEERAKGNILERFSAQQFPDLHSELNLSSLELGDSALYFCASSVWECEQYFGPGTRLTVT.

The CDR3 DNA is TGTGCCAGCAGCCCGAACGCGGGAGGGCCAACAGATACGCAGTATTTT. It specifies CASSPNAGGPTDTQYF. This chain links TRBV7-9 with TRBJ2-3, with 9 bases matching TRBD2. Unmatched junction bases numbered 9, after V lost 5 bases and J lost 3 bases. The germline V gene encodes CDR1 SEHNR and CDR2 FQNEAQ (reference sequence). This CDR3 region has 16 residues.

This clone appeared a single time. The V and J genes are TRBV10-1 and TRBJ2-5, with 8 bases matching TRBD1. Germline trimming cut 3 bases from V and 2 bases from J; bases unmatched to any gene: 2. There are 14 residues in the CDR3. Germline CDR1 is WNHNN and CDR2 is SYGVQD (reference sequence). The CDR3 coding sequence is TGCGCCAGCAGTGATACAGGGGGTCAAGAGACCCAGTACTTC. The encoded protein is CASSDTGGQETQYF.

J is TRBJ2-3 and V is TRBV2; maybe TRBD2 (6 bases). The germline CDR1 and CDR2 sequences are SNHLY and FYNNEI. This CDR3 has 14 amino acids. V shed 2 bases and J shed 4 bases, with 10 bases lying between them. CDR3 sequence: CASSENRLADTQYF. The CDR3 nucleotides are TGTGCCAGCAGTGAAAACCGACTAGCAGATACGCAGTATTTT.

This chain links TRBV5-3 with TRBJ2-7, with 8 bases that match TRBD2. TRBV5-3 is an ORF, with its function uncertain. The trim removed 0 bases at V and 1 base at J, leaving 21 bases unmatched. The CDR3 totals 21 residues. CDR3 residues: CARSLGPGSGLAGCMSYEQYF. The CDR3 DNA sequence: TGTGCCAGAAGCTTGGGACCGGGTTCGGGGCTAGCGGGTTGTATGTCCTACGAGCAGTACTTC.

The CDR3 nucleotides read TGTGCCAGCAGCCAGGGACAGGGTCTGGAGACCCAGTACTTC. Protein product: CASSQGQGLETQYF. The chain employs TRBV4-2 and TRBJ2-5, with 9 positions matching TRBD1. V lost 3 bases and J lost 5; bases outside the gene matches: 4. The CDR3 is 14 amino acids. Germline V gene data show CDR1 as LGHNA and CDR2 as YNFKEQ.